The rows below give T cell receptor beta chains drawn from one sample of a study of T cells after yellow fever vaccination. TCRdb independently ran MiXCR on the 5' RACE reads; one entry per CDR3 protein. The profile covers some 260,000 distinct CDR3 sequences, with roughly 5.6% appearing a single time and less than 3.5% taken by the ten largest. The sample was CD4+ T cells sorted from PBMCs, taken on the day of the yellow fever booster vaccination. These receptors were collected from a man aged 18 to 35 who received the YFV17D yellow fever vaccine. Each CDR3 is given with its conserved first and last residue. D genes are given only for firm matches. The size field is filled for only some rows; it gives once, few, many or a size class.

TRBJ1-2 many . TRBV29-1 TGCAGCGTTTGGGACGCGACTAACTATGGCTACACCTTC CSVWDATNYGYTF
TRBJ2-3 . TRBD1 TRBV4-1 TGCGCCAGCAGCCAGGTGAACAGGGGGCGAAAGTATTTT CASSQVNRGRKYF
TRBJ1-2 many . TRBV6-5 TGTGCCAGCAGTTATGGGGGGAGGGGCTACACCTTC CASSYGGRGYTF
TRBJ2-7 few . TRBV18 TGTGCCAGCTCACCAGAGGGGACCTACGGTGGGCAGTACTTC CASSPEGTYGGQYF
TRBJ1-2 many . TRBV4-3 TGCGCCAGCAGCCAAGATCCGGGTGGCAGGGGCGAGGGCTACACCTTC CASSQDPGGRGEGYTF
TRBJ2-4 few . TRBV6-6 TGTGCCAGCCGTGGGCCTGGAGCCAAAAACATTCAGTACTTC CASRGPGAKNIQYF
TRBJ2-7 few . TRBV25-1 TGTGCCAGCAGTGAATACAGGGAGACCCACGAGCAGTACTTC CASSEYRETHEQYF
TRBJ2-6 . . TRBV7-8 TGTGCCAGCAGCTTAGACGGTCGCTCTGGGGCCAACGTCCTGACTTTC CASSLDGRSGANVLTF
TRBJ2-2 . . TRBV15 TGTGCCACCAGCAGAGCCCGGGACGGCGGGGAGCTGTTTTTT CATSRARDGGELFF
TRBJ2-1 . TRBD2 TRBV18 TGTGCCAGCTCACGACAGGGACTAGCGAATGAGCAGTTCTTC CASSRQGLANEQFF
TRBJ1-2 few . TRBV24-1 TGTGCCACCAGTGATGAGACCTCAGGGGGCTACACCTTC CATSDETSGGYTF